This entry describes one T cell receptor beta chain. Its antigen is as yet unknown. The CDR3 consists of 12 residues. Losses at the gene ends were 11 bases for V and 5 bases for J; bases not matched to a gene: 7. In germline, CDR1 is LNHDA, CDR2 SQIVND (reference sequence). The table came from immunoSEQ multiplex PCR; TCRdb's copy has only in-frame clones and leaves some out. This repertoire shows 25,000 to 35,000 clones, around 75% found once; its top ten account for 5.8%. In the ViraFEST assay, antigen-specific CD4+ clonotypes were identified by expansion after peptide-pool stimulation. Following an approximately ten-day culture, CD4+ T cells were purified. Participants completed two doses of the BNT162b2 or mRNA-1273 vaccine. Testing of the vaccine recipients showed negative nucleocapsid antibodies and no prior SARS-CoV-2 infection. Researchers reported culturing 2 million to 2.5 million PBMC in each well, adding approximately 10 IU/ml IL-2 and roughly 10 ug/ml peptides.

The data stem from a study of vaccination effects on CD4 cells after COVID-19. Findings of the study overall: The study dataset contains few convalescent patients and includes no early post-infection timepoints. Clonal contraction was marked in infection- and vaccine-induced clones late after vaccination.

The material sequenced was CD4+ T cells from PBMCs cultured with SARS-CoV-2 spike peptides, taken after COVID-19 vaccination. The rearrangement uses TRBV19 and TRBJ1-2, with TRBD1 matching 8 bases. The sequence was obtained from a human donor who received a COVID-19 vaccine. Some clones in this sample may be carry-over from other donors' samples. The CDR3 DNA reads TGTGCCGCGACAGGGGCTGGGTATGGCTACACCTTC. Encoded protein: CAATGAGYGYTF.